The present T cell receptor (beta chain) was sequenced within a study of early T cells in non-severe SARS-CoV-2 infection. Study overall: Chains stayed unpaired after sequencing of bulk RNA from unsorted whole blood. Findings and limits, study-wide: Comparison of clonotypes with VDJdb favored anti-spike CD8 responses while missing private and CD4 specificities.

Germline-derived CDR1 and CDR2 are SNHLY and FYNNEI. The CDR3 spans 15 residues. V gave up 1 base and J gave up 4 bases; unmatched junction bases: 4. Unique molecular identifiers were added to individual cDNA molecules. One entry per CDR3 protein results from TCRdb running MiXCR on the 5' RACE reads. This table holds 60,000 or so distinct CDR3 sequences, approximately 9.9% found once. Note on this clonotype: Its antigen remains unidentified.

The receptor comes from an adult who was a healthcare worker with PCR-confirmed SARS-CoV-2 infection or an uninfected control (not recorded which). The specimen was whole blood. The chain joins TRBV2 to TRBJ1-3, with 7 nucleotides matching TRBD1. The CDR3 sequence is CASSEETGYGNTIYF. CDR3 sequence (DNA): TGTGCCAGCAGTGAAGAGACAGGGTACGGAAACACCATATATTTT.